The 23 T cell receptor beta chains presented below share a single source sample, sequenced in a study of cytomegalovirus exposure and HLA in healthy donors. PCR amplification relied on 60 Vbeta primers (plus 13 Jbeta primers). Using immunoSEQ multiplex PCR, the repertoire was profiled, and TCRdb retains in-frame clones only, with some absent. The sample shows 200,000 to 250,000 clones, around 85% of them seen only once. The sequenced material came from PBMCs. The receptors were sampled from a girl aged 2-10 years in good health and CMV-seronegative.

CDR3 DNA: TGTGCCAGCAGCTCTACCGGGACAGGGGGGAAGCCCCAGCATTTT. It yields the protein CASSSTGTGGKPQHF. V is TRBV5-6 and J is TRBJ1-5; 11 nucleotides line up with TRBD1. Trimming took 3 bases from V and 8 from J; bases not matched to a gene: 7. The germline CDR1 and CDR2 sequences are SGHDT and YYEEEE. This CDR3 has 15 residues.

The CDR3 here is CASSQGLAGGNEQFF. The CDR3 region has the DNA TGCGCCAGCAGCCAAGGACTAGCGGGAGGGAATGAGCAGTTCTTC. V usage is TRBV4-1 and J usage is TRBJ2-1; TRBD2 agrees at 14 bases. In germline, CDR1 is MGHRA, CDR2 YSYEKL. Trimming cost V 1 base and J 7 bases; bases outside gene matches: 0. The CDR3 is 15 amino acids.

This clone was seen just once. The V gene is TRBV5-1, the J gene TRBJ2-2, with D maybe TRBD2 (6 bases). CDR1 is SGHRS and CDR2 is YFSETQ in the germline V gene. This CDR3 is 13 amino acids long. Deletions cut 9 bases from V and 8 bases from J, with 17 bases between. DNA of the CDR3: TGCGCCACCAAAGACACGGGGGTTGGGGAGCTGTTTTTT. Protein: CATKDTGVGELFF.

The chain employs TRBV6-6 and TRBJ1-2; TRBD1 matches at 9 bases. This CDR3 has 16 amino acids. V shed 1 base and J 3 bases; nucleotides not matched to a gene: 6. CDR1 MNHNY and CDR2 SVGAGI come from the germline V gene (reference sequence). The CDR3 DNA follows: TGTGCCAGCAGTTACTTGGGACAGGGCCAGGACTATGGCTACACCTTC. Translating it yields CASSYLGQGQDYGYTF.

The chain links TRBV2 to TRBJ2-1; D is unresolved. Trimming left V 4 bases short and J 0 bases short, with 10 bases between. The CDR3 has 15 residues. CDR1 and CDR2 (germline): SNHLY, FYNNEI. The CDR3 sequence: CASSVVQHSYNEQFF. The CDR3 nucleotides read TGTGCCAGCAGTGTTGTACAACACTCCTACAATGAGCAGTTCTTC.

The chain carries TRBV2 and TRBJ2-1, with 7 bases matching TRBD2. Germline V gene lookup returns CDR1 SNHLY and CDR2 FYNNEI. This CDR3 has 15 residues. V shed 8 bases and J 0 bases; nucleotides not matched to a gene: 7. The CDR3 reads CASAAGTNSYNEQFF. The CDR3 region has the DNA TGTGCCAGCGCAGCAGGGACTAACTCCTACAATGAGCAGTTCTTC.

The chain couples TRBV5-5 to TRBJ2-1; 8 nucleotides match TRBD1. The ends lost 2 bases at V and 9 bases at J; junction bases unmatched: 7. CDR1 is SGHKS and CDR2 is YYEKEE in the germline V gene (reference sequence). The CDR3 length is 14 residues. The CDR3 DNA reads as TGTGCCAGCAGCTTCGGACAGGGATTTGGTGAGCAGTTCTTC. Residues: CASSFGQGFGEQFF. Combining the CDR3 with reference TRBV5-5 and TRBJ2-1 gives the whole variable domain DAGVTQSPTHLIKTRGQQVTLRCSPISGHKSVSWYQQVLGQGPQFIFQYYEKEERGRGNFPDRFSARQFPNYSSELNVNALLLGDSALYLCASSFGQGFGEQFFGPGTRLTVL.

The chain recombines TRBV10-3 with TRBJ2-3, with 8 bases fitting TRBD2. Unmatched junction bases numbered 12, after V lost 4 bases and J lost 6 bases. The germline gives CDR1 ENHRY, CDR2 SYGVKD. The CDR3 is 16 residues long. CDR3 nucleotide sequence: TGTGCCATCAGTGCACCGGGACTAGTGTCGAAGGATACGCAGTATTTT. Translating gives CAISAPGLVSKDTQYF.

CDR3 coding DNA: TGTGCCAGCAGTGGTACGGGGACAGCTAACACTGAAGCTTTCTTT. It specifies CASSGTGTANTEAFF. The chain uses TRBV2 and TRBJ1-1; 7 positions match TRBD1. V dropped 4 bases and J dropped 2; count of bases not matched to a gene: 7. CDR1 SNHLY and CDR2 FYNNEI come from the germline V gene. CDR3 length: 15 amino acids.

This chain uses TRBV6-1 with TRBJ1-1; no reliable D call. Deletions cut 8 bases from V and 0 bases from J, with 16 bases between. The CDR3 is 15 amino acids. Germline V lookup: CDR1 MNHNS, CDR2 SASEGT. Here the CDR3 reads CASFSAARLNTEAFF. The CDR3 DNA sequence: TGTGCCAGCTTTTCCGCGGCTAGGTTGAACACTGAAGCTTTCTTT.

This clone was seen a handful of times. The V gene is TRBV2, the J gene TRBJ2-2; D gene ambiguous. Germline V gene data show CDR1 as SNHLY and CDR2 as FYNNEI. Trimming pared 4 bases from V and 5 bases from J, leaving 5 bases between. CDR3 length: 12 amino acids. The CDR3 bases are TGTGCCAGCAGTGGTTTAACCGGGGAGCTGTTTTTT. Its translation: CASSGLTGELFF.

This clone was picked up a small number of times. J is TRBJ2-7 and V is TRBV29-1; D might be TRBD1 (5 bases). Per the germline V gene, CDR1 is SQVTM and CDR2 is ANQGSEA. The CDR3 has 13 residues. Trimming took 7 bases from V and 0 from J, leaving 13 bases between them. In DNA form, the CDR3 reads TGCAGCGCAGCCAGACAGAGCTCCTACGAGCAGTACTTC. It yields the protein CSAARQSSYEQYF.

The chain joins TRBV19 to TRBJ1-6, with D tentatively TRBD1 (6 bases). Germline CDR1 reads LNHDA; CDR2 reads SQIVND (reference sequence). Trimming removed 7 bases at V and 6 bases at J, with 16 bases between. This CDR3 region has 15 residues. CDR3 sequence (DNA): TGTGCCAGTAACTTCCTACAGGGAAGTAATTCACCCCTCCACTTT. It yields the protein CASNFLQGSNSPLHF.

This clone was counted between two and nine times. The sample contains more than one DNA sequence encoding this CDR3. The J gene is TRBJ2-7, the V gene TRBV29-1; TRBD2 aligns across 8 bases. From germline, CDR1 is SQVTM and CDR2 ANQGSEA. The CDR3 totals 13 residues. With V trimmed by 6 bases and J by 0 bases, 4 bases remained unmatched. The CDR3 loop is CSVGTRLSYEQYF. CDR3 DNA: TGCAGCGTCGGGACTAGACTCTCCTACGAGCAGTACTTC.

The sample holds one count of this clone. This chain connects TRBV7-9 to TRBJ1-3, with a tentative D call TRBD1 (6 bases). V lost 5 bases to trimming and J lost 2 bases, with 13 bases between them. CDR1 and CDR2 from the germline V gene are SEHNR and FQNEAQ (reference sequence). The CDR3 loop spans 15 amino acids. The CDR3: CASSASTGAGNTIYF. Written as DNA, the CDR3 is TGTGCCAGCAGCGCCTCGACAGGTGCTGGAAACACCATATATTTT.

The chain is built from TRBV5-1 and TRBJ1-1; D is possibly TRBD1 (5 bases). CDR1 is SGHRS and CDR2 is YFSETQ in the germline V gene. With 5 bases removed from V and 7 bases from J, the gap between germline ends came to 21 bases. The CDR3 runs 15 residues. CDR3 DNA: TGCGCCAGCAGAGGCCAGGGAGGTTATAAGGATGAAGCTTTCTTT. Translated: CASRGQGGYKDEAFF.

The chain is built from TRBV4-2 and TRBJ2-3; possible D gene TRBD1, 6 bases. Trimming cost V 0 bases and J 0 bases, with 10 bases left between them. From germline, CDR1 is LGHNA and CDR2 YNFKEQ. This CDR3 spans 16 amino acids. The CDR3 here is CASSQEGGTSTDTQYF. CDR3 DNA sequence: TGTGCCAGCAGCCAAGAAGGGGGAACCAGCACAGATACGCAGTATTTT.

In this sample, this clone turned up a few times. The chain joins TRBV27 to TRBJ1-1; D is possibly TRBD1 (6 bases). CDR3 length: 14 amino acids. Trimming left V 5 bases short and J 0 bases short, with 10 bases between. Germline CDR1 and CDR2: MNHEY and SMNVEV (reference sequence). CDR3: CASSTRDMNTEAFF. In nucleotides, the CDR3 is TGTGCCAGCAGTACCCGGGACATGAACACTGAAGCTTTCTTT.

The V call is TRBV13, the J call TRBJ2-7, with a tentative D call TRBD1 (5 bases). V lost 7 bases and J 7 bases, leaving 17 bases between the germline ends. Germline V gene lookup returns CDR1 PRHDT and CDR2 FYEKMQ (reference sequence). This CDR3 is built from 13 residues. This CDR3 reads CASTESISGEQYF. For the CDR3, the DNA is TGTGCCAGCACCGAGTCCATATCAGGGGAGCAGTACTTC.

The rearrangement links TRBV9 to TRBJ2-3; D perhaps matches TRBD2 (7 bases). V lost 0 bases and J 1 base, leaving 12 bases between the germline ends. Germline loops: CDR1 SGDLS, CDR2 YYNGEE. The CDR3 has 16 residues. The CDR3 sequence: CASSVGGGAGTDTQYF. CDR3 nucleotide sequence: TGTGCCAGCAGCGTAGGGGGGGGCGCGGGCACAGATACGCAGTATTTT. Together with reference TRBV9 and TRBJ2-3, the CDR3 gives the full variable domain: DSGVTQTPKHLITATGQRVTLRCSPRSGDLSVYWYQQSLDQGLQFLIQYYNGEERAKGNILERFSAQQFPDLHSELNLSSLELGDSALYFCASSVGGGAGTDTQYFGPGTRLTVL.

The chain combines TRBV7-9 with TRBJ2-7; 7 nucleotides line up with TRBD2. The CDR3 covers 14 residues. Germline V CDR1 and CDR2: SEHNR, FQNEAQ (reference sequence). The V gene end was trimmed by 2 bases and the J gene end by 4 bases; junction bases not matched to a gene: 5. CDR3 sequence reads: CASSLWEGRYEQYF. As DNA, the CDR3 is TGTGCCAGCAGCTTATGGGAGGGTCGGTACGAGCAGTACTTC.

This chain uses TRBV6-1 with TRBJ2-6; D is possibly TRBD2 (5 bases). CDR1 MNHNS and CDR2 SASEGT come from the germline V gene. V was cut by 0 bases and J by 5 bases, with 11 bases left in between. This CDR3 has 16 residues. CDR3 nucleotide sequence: TGTGCCAGCAGTGAAGCATACGGGGAAAGGGCCAACGTCCTGACTTTC. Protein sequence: CASSEAYGERANVLTF.

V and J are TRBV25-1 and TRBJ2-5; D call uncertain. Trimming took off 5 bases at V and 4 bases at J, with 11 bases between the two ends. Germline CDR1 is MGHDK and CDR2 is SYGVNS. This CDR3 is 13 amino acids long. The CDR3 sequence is CASSPLSPETQYF. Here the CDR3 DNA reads TGTGCCAGCAGTCCACTTAGCCCAGAGACCCAGTACTTC.